The rows below give T cell receptor beta chains drawn from one sample of a study of graft-versus-host responses after intestinal transplantation. No cognate antigen is known for these TCRs. Measured with immunoSEQ multiplex PCR; TCRdb has only the in-frame clones, and not every one. This repertoire shows over 55,000 clones, 90% found once; its top ten account for approximately 1.3%. The sample consisted of unstimulated CD8+ T cells sorted from spleen or lymph node cells, taken before intestinal transplant. These receptors were collected from a human donor who received an intestinal transplant. The CDR3 runs from the conserved cysteine through the conserved F or W. A D gene is named only where the DNA matches it firmly. Clone size is not always given. Where it is, it says once, few, many or a class for expanded clones.

size: -; D: TRBD2; J: TRBJ2-7; V: TRBV9; length: 15; CDR3: CASSVGGGTFYEQYF; DNA: TGTGCCAGCAGCGTGGGCGGGGGGACCTTTTACGAGCAGTACTTC
size: few; D: -; J: TRBJ1-6; V: TRBV7-8; length: 12; CDR3: CASSPDNSPLHF; DNA: TGTGCCAGCAGCCCGGATAATTCACCCCTCCACTTT
size: -; D: TRBD2; J: TRBJ2-1; V: TRBV27; length: 17; CDR3: CASSLSLGTSFYNEQFF; DNA: TGTGCCAGCAGTTTATCCTTGGGGACTAGCTTTTACAATGAGCAGTTCTTC
size: once; D: TRBD2; J: TRBJ2-7; V: TRBV6-6; length: 16; CDR3: CASRPLLAGPFYEQYF; DNA: TGTGCCAGCAGACCACTTTTAGCGGGACCGTTCTACGAGCAGTACTTC
size: -; D: TRBD1; J: TRBJ1-4; V: TRBV9; length: 13; CDR3: CASQGEVDEKLFF; DNA: TGTGCCAGCCAGGGGGAGGTTGATGAAAAACTGTTTTTT
size: -; D: -; J: TRBJ2-5; V: TRBV19; length: 15; CDR3: CASSSTRYSQETQYF; DNA: TGTGCCAGTAGTTCAACTAGGTACTCTCAAGAGACCCAGTACTTC
size: -; D: -; J: TRBJ1-1; V: TRBV5-8; length: 13; CDR3: CASSFQGSTEAFF; DNA: TGTGCCAGCAGCTTTCAGGGGTCCACTGAAGCTTTCTTT
size: -; D: -; J: TRBJ1-1; V: TRBV9; length: 14; CDR3: CASSPLGLAGEAFF; DNA: TGTGCCAGTAGCCCCCTTGGCCTGGCAGGTGAAGCTTTCTTT
size: -; D: TRBD2; J: TRBJ2-5; V: TRBV7-8; length: 17; CDR3: CASSRLTSGVYQETQYF; DNA: TGTGCCAGCAGCCGCCTGACTAGCGGGGTCTACCAAGAGACCCAGTACTTC
size: -; D: -; J: TRBJ1-6; V: TRBV5-6; length: 14; CDR3: CASSLLQHNSPLHF; DNA: TGTGCCAGCAGCTTGCTACAGCATAATTCACCCCTCCACTTT
size: -; D: -; J: TRBJ2-5; V: TRBV6-6; length: 14; CDR3: CASSYSRYQETQYF; DNA: TGTGCCAGCAGTTACTCCCGGTACCAAGAGACCCAGTACTTC
size: -; D: -; J: TRBJ2-7; V: TRBV4-1; length: 12; CDR3: CASSQDGGKQYF; DNA: TGCGCCAGCAGCCAAGATGGCGGTAAGCAGTACTTC
size: -; D: TRBD1; J: TRBJ2-1; V: TRBV6-5; length: 12; CDR3: CASSPGGYEQFF; DNA: TGTGCCAGCAGCCCAGGGGGTTATGAGCAGTTCTTC
size: -; D: -; J: TRBJ2-7; V: TRBV11-2; length: 12; CDR3: CASSLDGTHPYF; DNA: TGTGCCAGCAGCTTAGATGGGACACATCCGTACTTC
size: -; D: TRBD1; J: TRBJ2-1; V: TRBV7-9; length: 15; CDR3: CASSRTGGSYNEQFF; DNA: TGTGCCAGCAGCAGGACAGGAGGCTCCTACAATGAGCAGTTCTTC
size: -; D: TRBD2; J: TRBJ2-1; V: TRBV10-3; length: 16; CDR3: CAISRGTSGVYNEQFF; DNA: TGTGCCATCAGCCGAGGGACTAGCGGAGTCTACAATGAGCAGTTCTTC
size: -; D: -; J: TRBJ2-3; V: TRBV5-6; length: 15; CDR3: CASSLSPGVADTQYF; DNA: TGTGCCAGCAGCTTGTCGCCAGGGGTGGCAGATACGCAGTATTTT
size: -; D: TRBD1; J: TRBJ1-2; V: TRBV7-9; length: 16; CDR3: CASSLGPTGTGYGYTF; DNA: TGTGCCAGCAGCTTAGGCCCCACAGGGACAGGCTATGGCTACACCTTC
size: few; D: TRBD2; J: TRBJ2-5; V: TRBV7-3; length: 16; CDR3: CASSQGTSGVQETQYF; DNA: TGTGCCAGCAGCCAAGGGACTAGCGGGGTTCAAGAGACCCAGTACTTC
size: -; D: -; J: TRBJ1-1; V: TRBV21-1; length: 17; CDR3: CASSKDRVWIWGSEAFF; DNA: TGTGCCAGCAGCAAAGATCGGGTGTGGATTTGGGGCTCTGAAGCTTTCTTT
size: -; D: TRBD1; J: TRBJ1-5; V: TRBV2; length: 14; CDR3: CASIGTGGNQPQHF; DNA: TGTGCCAGCATCGGGACAGGTGGCAATCAGCCCCAGCATTTT
size: -; D: TRBD1; J: TRBJ1-1; V: TRBV11-2; length: 15; CDR3: CASRRTGSMNTEAFF; DNA: TGTGCCAGCAGACGGACAGGCTCCATGAACACTGAAGCTTTCTTT
size: -; D: -; J: TRBJ1-2; V: TRBV13; length: 16; CDR3: CASSLEAPGSDYGYTF; DNA: TGTGCCAGCAGCTTAGAGGCCCCGGGGTCGGACTATGGCTACACCTTC
size: -; D: -; J: TRBJ1-1; V: TRBV6-5; length: 15; CDR3: CASSYSPGKLAEAFF; DNA: TGTGCCAGCAGTTACTCGCCAGGGAAATTGGCTGAAGCTTTCTTT
size: -; D: -; J: TRBJ1-2; V: TRBV9; length: 13; CDR3: CASSGQGLYGYTF; DNA: TGTGCCAGCAGCGGGCAGGGCCTGTATGGCTACACCTTC
size: once; D: -; J: TRBJ2-2; V: TRBV10-2; length: 14; CDR3: CASSESLEGGELFF; DNA: TGCGCCAGCAGTGAGTCGCTGGAGGGGGGGGAGCTGTTTTTT
size: -; D: TRBD2; J: TRBJ2-7; V: TRBV6-1; length: 14; CDR3: CASSFGGAGYEQYF; DNA: TGTGCCAGCAGTTTCGGGGGGGCGGGGTACGAGCAGTACTTC
size: -; D: TRBD1; J: TRBJ1-1; V: TRBV12-5; length: 16; CDR3: CASGLPGQGGSAEAFF; DNA: TGTGCTAGTGGTTTGCCCGGACAGGGTGGGAGCGCTGAAGCTTTCTTT
size: -; D: -; J: TRBJ2-5; V: TRBV10-2; length: 13; CDR3: CASSAQGQETQYF; DNA: TGCGCCAGCAGTGCTCAGGGTCAAGAGACCCAGTACTTC
size: -; D: -; J: TRBJ1-2; V: TRBV7-6; length: 17; CDR3: CASSPRQGLLANYGYTF; DNA: TGTGCCAGCAGCCCCCGCCAGGGGCTATTAGCTAACTATGGCTACACCTTC
size: -; D: TRBD1; J: TRBJ2-2; V: TRBV7-9; length: 14; CDR3: CASSPMTGHGELFF; DNA: TGTGCCAGCAGCCCGATGACAGGGCACGGGGAGCTGTTCTTT
size: once; D: -; J: TRBJ1-5; V: TRBV10-3; length: 13; CDR3: CAISPGRSQPQHF; DNA: TGTGCCATCAGCCCTGGGCGATCTCAGCCCCAGCATTTT
size: -; D: TRBD1; J: TRBJ1-2; V: TRBV7-9; length: 16; CDR3: CASSWDRDRPNYGYTF; DNA: TGTGCCAGCAGCTGGGACAGGGACCGGCCGAACTATGGCTACACCTTC
size: -; D: -; J: TRBJ2-6; V: TRBV9; length: 16; CDR3: CASSGRGLGGANVLTF; DNA: TGTGCCAGCAGCGGGAGGGGGCTAGGTGGGGCCAACGTCCTGACTTTC
size: -; D: -; J: TRBJ2-2; V: TRBV9; length: 14; CDR3: CASSGRGPTGELFF; DNA: TGTGCCAGCAGCGGGCGGGGGCCCACCGGGGAGCTGTTTTTT
size: once; D: -; J: TRBJ2-7; V: TRBV19; length: 13; CDR3: CASSIRPGNEQYF; DNA: TGTGCCAGTAGTATACGGCCAGGGAACGAGCAGTACTTC
size: -; D: TRBD1; J: TRBJ2-7; V: TRBV11-1; length: 14; CDR3: CASSSGTGAYEQYF; DNA: TGTGCCAGCAGCTCCGGGACAGGGGCCTACGAGCAGTACTTC
size: -; D: -; J: TRBJ1-1; V: TRBV10-2; length: 11; CDR3: CASQRGTEAFF; DNA: TGCGCCAGCCAGCGGGGCACTGAAGCTTTCTTT
size: -; D: TRBD1; J: TRBJ1-5; V: TRBV7-6; length: 15; CDR3: CASSLGSGGNQPQHF; DNA: TGTGCCAGCAGCTTAGGTTCAGGGGGTAATCAGCCCCAGCATTTT
size: -; D: -; J: TRBJ1-2; V: TRBV6-5; length: 15; CDR3: CASSYSNGGALGYTF; DNA: TGTGCCAGCAGTTACTCGAACGGGGGGGCGCTTGGCTACACCTTC
size: -; D: TRBD1; J: TRBJ1-2; V: TRBV6-5; length: 11; CDR3: CASRRGLGYTF; DNA: TGTGCCAGCAGGAGGGGGCTTGGCTACACCTTC
size: -; D: TRBD1; J: TRBJ2-7; V: TRBV2; length: 15; CDR3: CASSPARAGGYEQYF; DNA: TGTGCCAGCAGCCCTGCCAGGGCAGGGGGCTACGAGCAGTACTTC
size: -; D: -; J: TRBJ1-2; V: TRBV15; length: 15; CDR3: CATSRDRGGADGYTF; DNA: TGTGCCACCAGCAGAGATAGGGGGGGCGCGGATGGCTACACCTTC
size: -; D: -; J: TRBJ1-2; V: TRBV5-4; length: 13; CDR3: CASSTGTNYGYTF; DNA: TGTGCCAGCAGCACCGGGACAAACTATGGCTACACCTTC
size: -; D: TRBD1; J: TRBJ2-7; V: TRBV4-1; length: 14; CDR3: CASSQTGGINEQYF; DNA: TGCGCCAGCAGCCAGACAGGGGGGATCAACGAGCAGTACTTC
size: -; D: TRBD2; J: TRBJ2-1; V: TRBV9; length: 14; CDR3: CASTGGGSYNEQFF; DNA: TGTGCCAGCACCGGGGGGGGATCCTACAATGAGCAGTTCTTC
size: -; D: TRBD2; J: TRBJ2-3; V: TRBV13; length: 21; CDR3: CASSLASGAGGPPGGTDTQYF; DNA: TGTGCCAGCAGCTTGGCAAGCGGAGCGGGGGGACCCCCAGGGGGCACAGATACGCAGTATTTT
size: -; D: -; J: TRBJ2-7; V: TRBV11-2; length: 15; CDR3: CASSLRVGSTYEQYF; DNA: TGTGCCAGCAGCTTGCGGGTCGGCAGCACCTACGAGCAGTACTTC
size: -; D: -; J: TRBJ1-3; V: TRBV6-1; length: 12; CDR3: CASRGSGNTIYF; DNA: TGTGCCAGCCGGGGATCAGGAAACACCATATATTTT
size: -; D: TRBD1; J: TRBJ1-5; V: TRBV6-5; length: 14; CDR3: CASADRGVGQPQHF; DNA: TGTGCCAGCGCGGACAGGGGAGTTGGTCAGCCCCAGCATTTT
size: -; D: -; J: TRBJ2-1; V: TRBV14; length: 14; CDR3: CASSLAAVANEQFF; DNA: TGTGCCAGCAGCCTAGCCGCAGTGGCCAATGAGCAGTTCTTC
size: -; D: -; J: TRBJ2-3; V: TRBV9; length: 15; CDR3: CASSSEGDYTDTQYF; DNA: TGTGCCAGCAGCTCGGAAGGGGATTACACAGATACGCAGTATTTT
size: -; D: -; J: TRBJ2-5; V: TRBV4-1; length: 13; CDR3: CASSQGQGETQYF; DNA: TGCGCCAGCAGCCAAGGCCAGGGGGAGACCCAGTACTTC
size: -; D: -; J: TRBJ2-7; V: TRBV6-5; length: 16; CDR3: CASSYSRVIFPYEQYF; DNA: TGTGCCAGCAGTTACTCCAGGGTCATCTTCCCCTACGAGCAGTACTTC
size: once; D: -; J: TRBJ2-1; V: TRBV7-3; length: 15; CDR3: CASSLGGGRSNEQFF; DNA: TGTGCCAGCAGCTTAGGTGGGGGCCGTAGTAATGAGCAGTTCTTC